This entry concerns a single TCR beta chain. This clone was seen more than once but under ten times. The antigen this receptor binds is unknown. Base quality data are lacking; no much larger clone is found one base away. The data derive from a study of beta chain features in type 1 diabetes (dated by TCRdb to 2017 to 2018). Background for the entire study: Mean age, gender distribution, total cell number and subset yield did not differ between patients and healthy donors. In the study, TCRB repertoires of sorted circulating CD4+ T cell subsets from recently diagnosed type 1 diabetes patients were compared with those of matched healthy donors. Naive and central memory subsets were obtained from all 30 or so donors, but regulatory and stem cell-like memory subsets were isolated from only 8 patients and roughly 8 healthy donors. A total of 100 million to 110 million sorted cells were examined across all samples, and a strong correlation was observed between cell number per subset and RNA yield. The investigation overall reported the following: The naive, central memory and regulatory TCRB repertoires appeared to resemble one another more closely among patients than among healthy donors. A moderate but significant shortening of TCRB CDR3 length was observed in type 1 diabetes patients in all four CD4+ subsets. At VDJ recombination sites, type 1 diabetes patients had fewer insertions and more deleted nucleotides, which implies abnormalities in thymic rearrangement. Because small numbers of individuals were included in the HLA sub-analyses, any influence of HLA type on TCRB rearrangement was left unresolved. Because cDNA rather than genomic DNA was sequenced, highly expressing activated cells could have been over-represented, although no difference in activation and CD3 levels was found between groups. PCR may preferentially amplify shorter templates, but because patient and control samples were amplified and corrected together, any resulting skew would affect both groups equally.

From each donor, a single peripheral blood sample of about 120 mL on average was drawn into heparinised tubes. A BD FACSAria II and a panel including CD45RO, CCR7, CD25, CD127, CD95 and CD27 were used to sort naive, central memory, regulatory and stem cell-like memory CD4+ T cells. All sorted populations exceeded 95% purity. PBMCs were isolated immediately by Lymphoprep density gradient centrifugation and stained directly without culture. To minimize batch effects, samples were stained and sorted in pairs, one healthy donor with one patient per experiment. The High Capacity cDNA Reverse Transcription Kit was used to reverse transcribe all of the isolated RNA, meaning that expressed TCRB transcripts were what got sequenced. Deep immunoSEQ sequencing was performed on naive, central memory and regulatory T cell samples, with an average of about 4 million total reads per sample. Sorted cells were lysed in RLT buffer and RNA was extracted with DNase-treated RNeasy Micro or Mini kits, depending on cell number. To prevent cross-contamination, every cell subset was processed on its own, while patient and healthy donor samples were processed together. TCRB sequences were amplified from cDNA with the immunoSEQ multiplex PCR, producing 87-bp fragments spanning the CDR3 region. Sequencing of the amplicons was performed on the Illumina HiSeq platform. Under the source paper's analysis protocol: Synthetic template baselines were used to correct PCR bias computationally, reads within Hamming distance 2 were collapsed, and singletons that could not be merged were discarded. Reads were aligned against IMGT to assign V, D and J genes, CDR3 length and insertions or deletions at six rearrangement sites. Within each subset, clonotype counts were normalized to sorted cell number, and only after that were true diversity and Gini coefficients computed with the tcR R package. The overlap coefficient, calculated on TCRB nucleotide sequences, was used to quantify repertoire sharing. Out-of-frame TCRB sequences from naive cells were analyzed to stand in for the pre-selection repertoire. TCRdb took this table from immuneACCESS and kept in-frame rearrangements with V and J called. Such tables lack part of the clones; where checked against another copy, unresolved V genes explain under half of the gap, and the rest is unexplained. The V and J calls and clone size are taken from that table; D and trimming were inferred from the DNA. Within this sample are about 330,000 clones, with approximately 11% of them counted one time only. Of the sample, 0.015% is held by the ten largest clones.

V lost 4 bases and J lost 1 base; the stretch between them is 7 bases long. From the germline V gene, CDR1 is SQVTM and CDR2 is ANQGSEA. The CDR3, cysteine through phenylalanine, is 13 amino acids long. CDR3 DNA only is kept here, 39 bases in frame from base 1. The sequenced material came from naive CD4+ T cells from blood. Interpreted using the paper, the cell subset or site label stands for: true naive CD4+ T cells. The source of this sequence is a woman aged 25-40 years in good health. This chain joins TRBV29-1 to TRBJ2-2, with no confident D gene call. In nucleotide form, the sequence is TGCAGCGTTGGTCCCCAGAACACCGGGGAGCTGTTTTTT. Its translation is CSVGPQNTGELFF.